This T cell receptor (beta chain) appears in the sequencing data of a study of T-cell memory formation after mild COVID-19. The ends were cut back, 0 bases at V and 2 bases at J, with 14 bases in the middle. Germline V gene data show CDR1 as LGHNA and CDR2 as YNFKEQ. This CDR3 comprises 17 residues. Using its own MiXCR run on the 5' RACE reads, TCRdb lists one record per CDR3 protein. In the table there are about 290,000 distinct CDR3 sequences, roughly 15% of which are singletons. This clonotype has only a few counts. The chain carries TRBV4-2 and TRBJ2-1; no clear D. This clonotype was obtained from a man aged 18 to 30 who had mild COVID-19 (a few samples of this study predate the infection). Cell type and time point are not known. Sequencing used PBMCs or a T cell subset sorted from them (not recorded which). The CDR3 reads CASSQDLGQVTYNEQFF. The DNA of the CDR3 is TGTGCCAGCAGCCAAGATCTTGGGCAGGTCACCTACAATGAGCAGTTCTTC.